This T cell receptor beta chain was identified during a study of regulatory T cells in long-lasting Graves disease. Whole-study results and caveats: New patients shared fewer public clonotypes (around 880) than persistent patients did (more than 2,500).

The authors built TCR beta libraries using iRepertoire HTBI primers and Arm-PCR of CDR3 regions. TCRdb re-analysed the multiplex PCR reads in MiXCR, keeping a single row per CDR3 protein. This table holds 200,000 to 250,000 distinct CDR3 sequences, approximately 18% found once. Trimming took off 2 bases at V and 0 bases at J, with 5 bases between the two ends. CDR3 length: 15 amino acids. Germline CDR1 and CDR2: MNHEY and SVGEGT. Time point here: newly diagnosed GD, antithyroid drugs for less than 3 months. After RNA was extracted from PBMCs, the TCR library was made from it. This clonotype was observed many times. The antigen is undetermined. The same sample was also studied in work on T cells in Graves' hyperthyroidism and ophthalmopathy. That investigation notes: Stable hyperthyroidism: no ophthalmopathy progression over 18 months of follow-up. An initial round of RT-PCR targeting the TCR CDR3 relied on the HTBI primer set. Ophthalmopathy prediction by the model preceded onset by a median about 6 months.

The chain recombines TRBV6-2 or TRBV6-3 with TRBJ2-6; D uncertain. Sequencing used peripheral blood mononuclear cells (PBMCs), obtained at new diagnosis, from a patient treated with antithyroid drugs. This clonotype was sampled from a woman in her 30s with Graves disease. CDR3 amino acids: CASSYGGSGANVLTF. CDR3 DNA sequence: TGTGCCAGCAGTTACGGTGGCTCTGGGGCCAACGTCCTGACTTTC.